This TCR beta chain was observed in a study of T cell repertoires in cytomegalovirus infection (dated by TCRdb to about 2019). With respect to the entire study: Donor HLA type was relevant to the analysis, as public TCR beta signatures indicated carriage of CMV infection together with the matching HLA type. The investigation overall reported the following: The ex vivo response was dominated by HLA-C-restricted CMV-specific TCR beta clonotypes, which also provided the single most frequent clonotype in two of eight donors. Carriers of CMV infection plus the relevant HLA type were discriminated by the cumulative frequency of public TCR beta family members in the study cohort and in an independent approximately 360-donor cohort.

Including the terminal cysteine and phenylalanine, the CDR3 comprises 14 residues. Solely the CDR3 DNA is kept, with 42 bases framed from the first base. Unmatched junction bases come to 5, with V trimmed by 5 bases and J by 9 bases. CDR1 is given as LNHDA and CDR2 as SQIVND, both from the germline V gene (reference sequence). The reads were generated on an Illumina HiSeq 1500. TCRdb cleaned the public reads at Q25 with fastp, built clones with MiXCR and kept in-frame beta chains. Records with the same CDR3 protein are collapsed into one entry carrying the most frequent genes and DNA. Counted in this sample were nearly 650,000 distinct CDR3 sequences; 20% to 25% of them appeared once. 7% to 9% of the sample lies in the top ten. This clonotype turned up a few times. Its antigen target is currently unknown. The record has no base qualities; no much larger clone is one base away.

In this chain, TRBV19 is recombined with TRBJ1-5, and TRBD1 matches 12 of the central bases. The sample taken for sequencing was CD8+ T cells from PBMCs. This receptor was obtained from a human donor in good health (CMV status not recorded). Some clones in this sample may be carry-over from other donors' samples. The nucleotides are TGTGCCAGTAGTGGGGGACAGGGGGCATGGCCCCAGCATTTT. Translated, it gives CASSGGQGAWPQHF.